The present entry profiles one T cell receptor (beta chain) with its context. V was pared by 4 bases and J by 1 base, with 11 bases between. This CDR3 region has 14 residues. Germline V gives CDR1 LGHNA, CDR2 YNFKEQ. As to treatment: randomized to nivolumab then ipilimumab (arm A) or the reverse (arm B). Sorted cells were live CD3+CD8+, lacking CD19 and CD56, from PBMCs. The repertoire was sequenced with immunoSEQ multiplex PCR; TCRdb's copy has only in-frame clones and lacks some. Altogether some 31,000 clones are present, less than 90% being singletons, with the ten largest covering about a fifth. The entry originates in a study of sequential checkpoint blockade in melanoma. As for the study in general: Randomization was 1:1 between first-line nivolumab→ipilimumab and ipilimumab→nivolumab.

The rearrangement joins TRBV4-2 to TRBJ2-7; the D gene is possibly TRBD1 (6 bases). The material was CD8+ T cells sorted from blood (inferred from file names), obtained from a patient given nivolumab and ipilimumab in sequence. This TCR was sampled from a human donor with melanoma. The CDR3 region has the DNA TGTGCCAGCAGCCTAATGGACAGATCCTACGAGCAGTACTTC. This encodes CASSLMDRSYEQYF.